The 8 T cell receptor beta chains below were found in one sample sequenced in a study of cytomegalovirus exposure and HLA in healthy donors. Clones were sequenced by immunoSEQ multiplex PCR, and TCRdb holds only the in-frame ones, with some missing. The sample consists of approximately 110,000 clones, roughly 86% of them appearing once. Source material: PBMCs. The receptors originated from a woman between 18 and 29 years old in good health and CMV-seropositive.

The chain uses TRBV7-3 and TRBJ2-1; 8 bases map to TRBD2. V gave up 5 bases and J gave up 6 bases; unmatched junction bases: 9. Germline-derived CDR1 and CDR2 are SGHTA and FQGTGA. The CDR3 is 15 residues long. The CDR3 loop is CASSPTGTSSNEQFF. The DNA of the CDR3 is TGTGCCAGCAGCCCCACCGGGACTAGTTCCAATGAGCAGTTCTTC.

The gene calls are TRBV9 and TRBJ2-7; tentatively, D is TRBD2 (5 bases). CDR1 is SGDLS, CDR2 YYNGEE, per germline. Trimming removed 0 bases from V and 0 bases from J, with 7 bases in between. There are 14 residues in the CDR3. The CDR3, as DNA: TGTGCCAGCAGCGTAGTGGGGAGCTCCTACGAGCAGTACTTC. Its protein product is CASSVVGSSYEQYF. The full variable domain, with the rest looked up from reference TRBV9 and TRBJ2-7, is DSGVTQTPKHLITATGQRVTLRCSPRSGDLSVYWYQQSLDQGLQFLIQYYNGEERAKGNILERFSAQQFPDLHSELNLSSLELGDSALYFCASSVVGSSYEQYFGPGTRLTVT.

This clone was detected once. This chain joins TRBV27 and TRBJ1-2, with 7 bases fitting TRBD1. This CDR3 comprises 13 residues. Germline V gives CDR1 MNHEY, CDR2 SMNVEV (reference sequence). V lost 8 bases and J lost 4; bases outside the gene matches: 7. The CDR3 loop is CASHPTGSYGYTF. DNA for the CDR3: TGTGCCAGCCACCCGACAGGGAGCTATGGCTACACCTTC.

Only a few counts were recorded for this clone. The rearrangement joins TRBV28 to TRBJ1-5; weak D call: TRBD1 (5 bases). With 2 bases removed from V and 4 bases from J, the gap between germline ends came to 15 bases. CDR1 and CDR2 from the germline V gene are MDHEN and SYDVKM. CDR3 size: 16 residues. The CDR3, as DNA: TGTGCCAGCAGTTTAGGTAATGGGGGACTGAATCAGCCCCAGCATTTT. Its translation is CASSLGNGGLNQPQHF.

The chain recombines TRBV11-3 with TRBJ2-3, with 7 bases matching TRBD2. J lost 6 bases, V lost 3 bases, and 0 bases had no gene match. The CDR3 is 12 residues long. CDR1 and CDR2 from the germline V gene are SGHNT and YENEEA. The CDR3 DNA reads as TGTGCCAGCAGCTTGGGGGGGGATACGCAGTATTTT. Amino acid sequence: CASSLGGDTQYF.

The chain has TRBV28 and TRBJ2-5; D gene uncertain. Germline V gene sequence: CDR1 MDHEN, CDR2 SYDVKM. The CDR3 loop spans 13 amino acids. V gave up 2 bases and J gave up 4 bases, with 8 bases separating them. The CDR3 sequence: CASSLESRETQYF. The CDR3 DNA reads as TGTGCCAGCAGTTTAGAGAGTCGAGAGACCCAGTACTTC.

The chain links TRBV19 to TRBJ1-1; 7 nucleotides agree with TRBD1. This CDR3 has 14 amino acids. Germline V gene lookup returns CDR1 LNHDA and CDR2 SQIVND (reference sequence). V trimming: 5 bases; J trimming: 7 bases; junction bases outside the gene matches: 10. For the CDR3, the DNA is TGTGCCAGTAGTCCCTGGACAGGCCCCATTGAAGCTTTCTTT. Residues: CASSPWTGPIEAFF. Variable domain in full (rest from reference TRBV19 and TRBJ1-1): DGGITQSPKYLFRKEGQNVTLSCEQNLNHDAMYWYRQDPGQGLRLIYYSQIVNDFQKGDIAEGYSVSREKKESFPLTVTSAQKNPTAFYLCASSPWTGPIEAFFGQGTRLTVV.

This rearrangement joins TRBV4-2 to TRBJ2-1, with a possible D match to TRBD1 (7 bases). CDR1 is LGHNA and CDR2 is YNFKEQ in the germline V gene. The CDR3 covers 15 residues. The V gene lost 6 bases and the J gene lost 4 bases, with 16 bases spanning the gap. The CDR3 DNA is TGTGCCAGCAGGGGTGCGGCAGGGGGGTACAATGAGCAGTTCTTC. This encodes CASRGAAGGYNEQFF.